This TCR beta chain was identified in a study of graft-versus-host responses after intestinal transplantation. Looking at the study overall: Multivisceral, liver-intestinal, or isolated intestinal transplants were performed in recipients. Anti-thymocyte globulin induction was given to all recipients, followed by tacrolimus and steroids for around three years.

Worth noting for this clone: Its antigen is undetermined.

The CDR3 totals 15 residues. With V trimmed by 2 bases and J by 8 bases, 8 bases remained unmatched. Germline CDR1 is MNHEY and CDR2 is SVGAGI. Only in-frame clones appear in the TCRdb table, and some are missing; sequencing was by immunoSEQ multiplex PCR. The table has some 76,000 clones, around nine tenths seen once. Overall study findings and caveats: Recipient-marrow GvH clones were detected, some having first appeared in ileum or blood.

The source material was unstimulated CD8+ T cells sorted from spleen or lymph node cells, sampled before transplant. The sequence derives from a human donor who was the organ donor for an intestinal transplant. The chain carries TRBV6-5 and TRBJ1-3; 8 bases agree with TRBD1. CDR3 DNA: TGTGCCAGCAGTTACGTTCAGGGGGCGGTGGACACCATATATTTT. As protein: CASSYVQGAVDTIYF.